This entry describes one T cell receptor (beta chain). Its antigen remains unidentified. This may arise from a read error, as a much more abundant clone is one base away. The sample originates from a study of T cells in Graves' hyperthyroidism and ophthalmopathy. The CDR3 regions of TCR beta were amplified from RNA transcripts. The study used the HTBI primer set for a first-round RT-PCR of the TCR CDR3. Via MiXCR, TCRdb re-called the multiplex PCR reads, giving one row per CDR3 protein. This table has about 350,000 distinct CDR3 sequences, roughly an eighth appearing once. For ophthalmopathy patients, the Clinical Activity Score was at least 3 and the NOSPECS grade at least 4; duration was under 3 months. Clinical symptoms, serum thyroxine and TRAb, thyroid ultrasound and orbital computed tomography were used for the diagnoses. Fresh 10 ml peripheral blood yielded PBMCs. This CDR3 has 17 amino acids. Germline V gives CDR1 SNHLY, CDR2 FYNNEI.

Overall study results and limits: Blood shared most expanded thyroid clonotypes above 0.001.

V is TRBV2 and J is TRBJ2-7; TRBD2 is a possible D gene (5 bases). This clonotype was sampled from a woman in her thirties or forties with Graves' ophthalmopathy. Sequenced material: blood. CDR3 in amino acids: CATSDLDGLGRTNEQYF. The CDR3 DNA reads as TGTGCCACCAGTGATTTAGATGGACTGGGGAGAACCAATGAGCAGTACTTC.